The 12 T cell receptor beta chains below come from one sample, sequenced in a study of early T cells in non-severe SARS-CoV-2 infection. MiXCR was run by TCRdb on the 5' RACE reads, yielding one entry per CDR3 protein. Among about 26,000 distinct CDR3 sequences listed, about 5.1% were seen once. What was sequenced was whole blood. These receptors were collected from an adult who was a healthcare worker with PCR-confirmed SARS-CoV-2 infection or an uninfected control (not recorded which).

There are many counts of this clonotype. J is TRBJ1-5 and V is TRBV19, with D perhaps TRBD1 (5 bases). Trimming took off 3 bases at V and 3 bases at J, with 12 bases between the two ends. There are 15 residues in the CDR3. Per the germline V gene, CDR1 is LNHDA and CDR2 is SQIVND (reference sequence). Written as DNA, the CDR3 is TGTGCCAGTAGTATTGCAGGGCGGATCAATCAGCCCCAGCATTTT. Translation: CASSIAGRINQPQHF.

This clonotype was observed many times. J is TRBJ2-1 and V is TRBV11-2, with 9 bases that match TRBD2. CDR1 and CDR2 from the germline V gene are SGHAT and FQNNGV. This CDR3 comprises 15 residues. The ends lost 3 bases at V and 9 bases at J; junction bases unmatched: 9. The CDR3 is CASSLLAGAGREQFF. CDR3 sequence (DNA): TGTGCCAGCAGCTTGTTAGCGGGGGCCGGGCGTGAGCAGTTCTTC.

The rearrangement links TRBV5-3 to TRBJ1-5; D gene unclear. TRBV5-3 falls under the ORF class, with uncertain function. Trimming left V 1 base short and J 2 bases short, with 4 bases between. The CDR3 covers 13 residues. For the CDR3, the DNA is TGTGCCAGAAGCTTGCAGGGCAATCAGCCCCAGCATTTT. Protein: CARSLQGNQPQHF.

This clonotype showed up many times. The chain carries TRBV6-9 and TRBJ2-7; 7 positions agree with TRBD1. The CDR3 has 13 amino acids. The germline V gene encodes CDR1 MNHGY and CDR2 SVAAGI. V shed 10 bases and J 2 bases; nucleotides not matched to a gene: 8. The CDR3 is CATGQDAPYEQYF. CDR3 nucleotide sequence: TGTGCCACTGGACAGGACGCCCCCTACGAGCAGTACTTC.

This clonotype was seen only a few times. Here the CDR3 DNA reads TGTGCCAGTAACGGCCTAGCCGCAGGAGAAAAACTGTTTTTT. It is translated as CASNGLAAGEKLFF. This chain uses TRBV19 with TRBJ1-4; D unclear. The germline V and J ends were trimmed by 7 bases and 8 bases, with 17 bases remaining between them. The length of the CDR3 is 14 residues. Germline assignment: CDR1 LNHDA and CDR2 SQIVND (reference sequence). The complete variable domain, with remaining parts taken from reference TRBV19 and TRBJ1-4, reads DGGITQSPKYLFRKEGQNVTLSCEQNLNHDAMYWYRQDPGQGLRLIYYSQIVNDFQKGDIAEGYSVSREKKESFPLTVTSAQKNPTAFYLCASNGLAAGEKLFFGSGTQLSVL.

This clonotype was recorded many times. This chain links TRBV12-3 or TRBV12-4 with TRBJ2-7; 7 bases fit TRBD1. This CDR3 contains 14 residues. After removal of 6 bases from V and 3 bases from J, the junction contained 8 bases not matched to a gene. In DNA form, the CDR3 reads TGTGCCAGCAGCCTGGGACAGTGGCTCTACGAGCAGTACTTC. Amino acid sequence: CASSLGQWLYEQYF.

This clonotype turned up a few times. The chain is built from TRBV19 and TRBJ1-3; 8 bases line up with TRBD1. The V gene's germline CDR1 is LNHDA and CDR2 SQIVND (reference sequence). After removal of 7 bases from V and 4 bases from J, the junction contained 12 bases not matched to a gene. This CDR3 spans 16 amino acids. The CDR3 is CASTTDAGDRGNTIYF. The CDR3 nucleotides are TGTGCCAGTACCACCGACGCGGGGGACAGGGGAAACACCATATATTTT.

By share of the sample, this clonotype is medium-sized (0.01 to 0.1%). The gene calls are TRBV9 and TRBJ1-1; 9 bases line up with TRBD1. There are 14 residues in the CDR3. V lost 2 bases, J lost 5 bases, and 4 bases stayed unmatched. Germline V gene lookup returns CDR1 SGDLS and CDR2 YYNGEE. The CDR3 here is CASSVGTGRTEAFF. The CDR3 DNA reads TGTGCCAGCAGCGTCGGGACAGGGCGAACTGAAGCTTTCTTT.

This clonotype is medium-sized. V gene TRBV11-3 combines with J gene TRBJ1-1; maybe TRBD1 (5 bases). V was trimmed by 0 bases and J by 11 bases, leaving 13 bases between them. Germline V gives CDR1 SGHNT, CDR2 YENEEA. The CDR3 has 13 amino acids. The CDR3 sequence is CASSLDRGLSAFF. The CDR3 nucleotides read TGTGCCAGCAGCTTAGATAGGGGATTGTCGGCTTTCTTT.

This clonotype was found many times. The chain has TRBV6-5 and TRBJ1-3; D uncertain. Trimming shortened V by 4 bases and J by 4 bases, and 8 bases separated the two germline ends. Germline CDR1 MNHEY, CDR2 SVGAGI. The CDR3 spans 13 residues. Here the CDR3 reads CASSSHMGNTIYF. CDR3 DNA sequence: TGTGCCAGCAGTTCCCACATGGGAAACACCATATATTTT.

A few counts support this clonotype. The chain recombines TRBV6-2 or TRBV6-3 with TRBJ2-2, with 8 bases that match TRBD1. This CDR3 is built from 17 residues. CDR1 is MNHEY, CDR2 SVGEGT, per germline. With 0 bases clipped from V and 5 bases from J, the junction kept 8 bases outside the gene matches. This CDR3 is CASSYSLQGALTGELFF. The CDR3 coding sequence is TGTGCCAGCAGTTACTCGCTCCAGGGGGCTTTAACCGGGGAGCTGTTTTTT.

The chain is built from TRBV6-5 and TRBJ2-5; TRBD2 matches 9 bases. V trimming: 0 bases; J trimming: 0 bases; junction bases outside the gene matches: 8. The CDR3 has 18 amino acids. CDR1 MNHEY and CDR2 SVGAGI come from the germline V gene. CDR3 in DNA: TGTGCCAGCAGTTACTCTCCTAGCGGGGCCTCGTACCAAGAGACCCAGTACTTC. It specifies CASSYSPSGASYQETQYF.